This T cell receptor (beta chain) derives from a study of blood T cell repertoires in COVID-19. Study at large: In each case, the material was cDNA or gDNA derived from T cells, B-cell-depleted T cells, or PBMCs.

Trimming pared 5 bases from V and 2 bases from J, leaving 12 bases between. The CDR3 is made up of 14 amino acids. Germline CDR1 MDHEN, CDR2 SYDVKM. Cohort placement rested on clinical history that participants reported themselves. In the original processing: Amplification from reference gene primers served as the basis for estimated nucleated cell counts. Method: immunoSEQ multiplex PCR; TCRdb's copy keeps in-frame clones and lacks some. V, J and clone size are taken as reported in that table, and D and trimming were inferred from the DNA itself. Of 150,000 to 200,000 clones in the sample, around 79% were seen once.

The receptor was derived from a man aged 45-65 years who had recovered from COVID-19. The V call is TRBV28, the J call TRBJ1-2; D remains ambiguous. Sequenced sample: PBMCs or T cells enriched from blood (not recorded which). The CDR3 nucleotides are TGTGCCAGCAGTACCCCGTCGGGGAACTATGGCTACACCTTC. It specifies CASSTPSGNYGYTF.